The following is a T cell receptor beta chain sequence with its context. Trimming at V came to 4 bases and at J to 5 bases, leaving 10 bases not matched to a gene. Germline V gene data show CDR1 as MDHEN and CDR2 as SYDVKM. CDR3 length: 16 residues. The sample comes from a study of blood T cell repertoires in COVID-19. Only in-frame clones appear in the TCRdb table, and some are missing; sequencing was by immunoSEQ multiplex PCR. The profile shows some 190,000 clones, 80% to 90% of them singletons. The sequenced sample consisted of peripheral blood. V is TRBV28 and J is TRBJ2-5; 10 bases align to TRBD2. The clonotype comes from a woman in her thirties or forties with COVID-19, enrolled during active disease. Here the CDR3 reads CASSSPLAGGYETQYF. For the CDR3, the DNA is TGTGCCAGCAGTTCCCCCTTAGCGGGAGGTTATGAGACCCAGTACTTC.